This paragraph covers one TCR beta chain sequence. Its antigen specificity is not known. It has no much larger one-base neighbor in the sample; base qualities were not kept. This entry is derived from a study of control samples from healthy donors and cancer patients (dated by TCRdb to 2018 to 2020). The CDR3 covers 14 residues, taking in both the cysteine and the phenylalanine. Only the CDR3 DNA is retained, 42 bases long and in frame from the first base. CDR1 and CDR2 were assigned from the germline V gene as MNHEY and SVGEGT. The germline V end is reduced by 5 bases and the J end by 6 bases; junction bases left unmatched: 7. Library method: the immunoSEQ multiplex PCR assay. The clones in this table, taken by TCRdb from immuneACCESS, are in-frame only. Not every clone is retained; where verified, under half of the shortfall comes from an unresolved V gene, and the cause of the rest is unknown. In this sample the table shows 190,000 or so clones, approximately 92% of which occur a single time. Together, the top ten hold more than 1.1% of the sample.

The sequenced sample was blood. The chain couples TRBV6-2 or TRBV6-3 to TRBJ2-7; 10 junctional bases match TRBD2. The TCR was taken from a young man in good health. CDR3 sequence: CASSRSGGAREQYF. The base sequence is TGTGCCAGCAGTAGGAGCGGGGGGGCCCGCGAGCAGTACTTC.